This TCR beta chain comes out of a study of cytomegalovirus exposure and HLA in healthy donors. A single count supports this clone. This CDR3 spans 12 amino acids. The V end lost 2 bases, the J end lost 1 base, and 4 bases lay between the germline ends. Germline CDR1 reads SGHRS; CDR2 reads YFSETQ. PCR involved 60 Vbeta and 13 Jbeta primers. The data were produced by immunoSEQ multiplex PCR, yet TCRdb's version contains in-frame clones alone and is incomplete. Here the sample spans 100,000 to 150,000 clones, around 82% being singletons. The chain employs TRBV5-1 and TRBJ2-7, with unresolved D. Sequenced: PBMCs. This receptor was taken from a man younger than 40 in good health and CMV-seropositive. Here the CDR3 DNA reads TGCGCCAGCAGCTTCGGGTCCTACGAGCAGTACTTC. It encodes CASSFGSYEQYF.